This T cell receptor (beta chain) came from a study of beta chain features in type 1 diabetes (dated by TCRdb to between 2017 and 2018). Looking at the study overall: Patients and healthy donors did not differ in mean age, gender distribution, total cell number or subset yield. Regulatory and stem cell-like memory subsets were obtained from only 8 patients and roughly eight healthy donors, while naive and central memory subsets were obtained from all 30 or so donors. The study compared TCRB repertoires of sorted circulating CD4+ T cell subsets between recently diagnosed type 1 diabetes patients and matched healthy donors. A total of 85 million to 140 million sorted cells were examined across all samples, and the number of cells per subset was strongly correlated with RNA yield.

Each donor gave one peripheral blood draw, averaging about 120 mL, which was collected into heparinised tubes. A BD FACSAria II was used to sort naive, central memory, regulatory and stem cell-like memory CD4+ T cells with a panel that included CD45RO, CCR7, CD25, CD127, CD95 and CD27. All sorted populations exceeded 98% purity. PBMCs were isolated immediately by Lymphoprep density gradient centrifugation and stained directly without culture. So that batch effects would be minimized, each experiment stained and sorted samples in pairs, pairing one healthy donor with one patient. Broader findings and caveats from the paper: Naive, central memory and regulatory TCRB repertoires appeared to be more similar among patients than among healthy donors. Patients with type 1 diabetes made fewer insertions and deleted more nucleotides at VDJ recombination sites, implying thymic rearrangement abnormalities. Type 1 diabetes patients showed a moderate but significant shortening of TCRB CDR3 length in all four CD4+ subsets. PCR may preferentially amplify shorter templates, but because patient and control samples were amplified and corrected together, any resulting skew would affect both groups equally. Sequencing cDNA rather than genomic DNA could over-represent highly expressing activated cells, although activation and CD3 levels did not differ between groups. Because small numbers of individuals were included in the HLA sub-analyses, any influence of HLA type on TCRB rearrangement was left unresolved.

The entire isolated RNA was reverse transcribed using the High Capacity cDNA Reverse Transcription Kit, and thus expressed TCRB transcripts were sequenced. Deep immunoSEQ sequencing was applied to naive, central memory and regulatory T cell samples, giving an average of around 4 million total reads per sample. Sorted cells were lysed in RLT buffer and RNA was extracted with DNase-treated RNeasy Micro or Mini kits, depending on cell number. Each cell subset was processed on its own to prevent cross-contamination, while patient and healthy donor samples were processed together. Using the immunoSEQ multiplex PCR, TCRB sequences were amplified from cDNA into 87-bp fragments spanning the CDR3 region. The amplicons were sequenced using the Illumina HiSeq platform. Per the source publication's procedure: PCR bias was computationally corrected using synthetic template baselines, reads within Hamming distance 2 were collapsed, and singletons that could not be merged were discarded. By aligning reads against IMGT, V, D and J genes, CDR3 length, and insertions or deletions at six rearrangement sites were assigned. Within each subset, clonotype counts were normalized to sorted cell number, and only after that were true diversity and Gini coefficients computed with the tcR R package. The overlap coefficient, calculated on TCRB nucleotide sequences, was used to measure repertoire sharing. TCRdb mirrors the immuneACCESS table, restricted to in-frame sequences. Some clones are absent from its copies; in checked studies, under half trace to an unresolved V gene, and the reason for the others is unknown. The V and J calls and clone size come from that table; D and trimming were worked out from the DNA. The sample table records around 180,000 clones; around 8% of these occur just once. The top ten clones comprise about 0.95% of the sample.

V drops 4 bases and J drops 0 bases, leaving 22 bases in between. CDR3 length: 19 amino acids, cysteine to phenylalanine. CDR3 DNA is the only sequence kept; it has 57 bases, read in frame from the first base. According to the germline V gene, CDR1 reads LGHNA and CDR2 reads YNFKEQ. Notes on this clone: It lacks a known antigen. Base quality data are lacking; no much larger clone is found one base away.

This TCR derives from a woman aged 40 to 50 with type 1 diabetes. This receptor chain uses TRBV4-2 and TRBJ1-3; perhaps TRBD1 is the D gene, with 6 bases matching. The sequenced material came from central memory CD4+ T cells from blood. The CDR3 region reads CASSPTGSSAGASGNTIYF. In nucleotides, the sequence is TGTGCCAGCAGCCCTACAGGGAGCTCCGCCGGAGCCTCTGGAAACACCATATATTTT.